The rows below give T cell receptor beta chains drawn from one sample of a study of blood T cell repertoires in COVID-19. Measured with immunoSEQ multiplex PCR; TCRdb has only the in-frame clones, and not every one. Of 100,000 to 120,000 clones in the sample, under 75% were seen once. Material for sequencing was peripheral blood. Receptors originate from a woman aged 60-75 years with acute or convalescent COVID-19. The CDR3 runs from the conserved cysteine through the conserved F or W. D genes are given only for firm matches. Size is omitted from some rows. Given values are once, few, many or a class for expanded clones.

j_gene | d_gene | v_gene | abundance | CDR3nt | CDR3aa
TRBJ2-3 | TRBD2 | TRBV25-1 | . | TGTGCCAGCAAAACCACTAGCGGGGGCCTCCGGGCGCAGTATTTT | CASKTTSGGLRAQYF
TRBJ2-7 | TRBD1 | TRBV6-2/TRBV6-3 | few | TGTGCCAGCAGTTCCTCTCCCACCGGGACAGGAAAAGGGGAGCAGTACTTC | CASSSSPTGTGKGEQYF
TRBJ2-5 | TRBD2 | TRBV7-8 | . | TGTGCCAGCAGCTTAGCTTGGGGACTAGCGGGGGCGTTACAAGAGACCCAGTACTTC | CASSLAWGLAGALQETQYF
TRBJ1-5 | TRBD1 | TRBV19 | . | TGTGCCAGTAGTAGGGAGATCGACAGGGTTAGCAATCAGCCCCAGCATTTT | CASSREIDRVSNQPQHF
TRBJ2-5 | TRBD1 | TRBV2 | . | TGTGCCAGCAGGGGACAGGGTAGCATGGAGACCCAGTACTTC | CASRGQGSMETQYF
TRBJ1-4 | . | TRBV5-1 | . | TGCGCCAGCAGCTTGGGTTCCAGGGCCTCTTTTGCAACTAATGAAAAACTGTTTTTT | CASSLGSRASFATNEKLFF
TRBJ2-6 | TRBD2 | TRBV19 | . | TGTGCCAGTACTGAGCGGGGGGGCTCCGGGGCCAACGTCCTGACTTTC | CASTERGGSGANVLTF
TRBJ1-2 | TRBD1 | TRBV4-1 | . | TGCGCCAGCAGCCAAGAGCGGACAGGGCCCTATGGCTACACCTTC | CASSQERTGPYGYTF
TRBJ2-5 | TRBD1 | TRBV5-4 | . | TGTGCCAGCAGCCGACAGGGGACTTGGGAGACCCAGTACTTC | CASSRQGTWETQYF
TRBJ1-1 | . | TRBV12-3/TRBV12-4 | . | TGTGCCAGCAGTTTACCCCCCGGGGTGGCTTTCTTT | CASSLPPGVAFF
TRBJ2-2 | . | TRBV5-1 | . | TGCGCCAGCACCAACAGGGAGAACACCGGGGAGCTGTTTTTT | CASTNRENTGELFF
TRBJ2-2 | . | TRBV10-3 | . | TGTGCCATCACCAGCACCGGGGAGCTGTTTTTT | CAITSTGELFF
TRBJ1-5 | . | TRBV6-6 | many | TGTGCCAGCAGTTACAGCCACGGGGGGGATCAGCCCCAGCATTTT | CASSYSHGGDQPQHF
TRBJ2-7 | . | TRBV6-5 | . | TGTGCCAGCAGTCGCTTACTAAATTACGAGCAGTACTTC | CASSRLLNYEQYF
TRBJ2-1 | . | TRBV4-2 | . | TGTGCCAGCAGCGCCGGGACTTCCTTCGATGAGCAGTTCTTC | CASSAGTSFDEQFF
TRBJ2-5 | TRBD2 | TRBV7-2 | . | TGTGCCAGCAGCTCCGGGGGACTAGATGCGACCCAGTACTTC | CASSSGGLDATQYF
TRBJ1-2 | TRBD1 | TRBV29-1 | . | TGCAGCGTTGAAGATTGGAGGGGGCTCAATGGCTACACCTTC | CSVEDWRGLNGYTF
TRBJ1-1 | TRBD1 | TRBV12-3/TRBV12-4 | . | TGTGCCAGCAGCTCGACAGGGAGCACTGAAGCTTTCTTT | CASSSTGSTEAFF
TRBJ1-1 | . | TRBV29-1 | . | TGCAGCGTCACGGGTCCTGGGGGCACCACTGAAGCTTTCTTT | CSVTGPGGTTEAFF
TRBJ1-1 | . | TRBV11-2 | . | TGTGCCAGCAACCCACAGGCCCAGAACACTGAAGCTTTCTTT | CASNPQAQNTEAFF
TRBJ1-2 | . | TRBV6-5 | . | TGTGCCAGCAGTTCCGGAATCGCAGGGCCCGGCTACACCTTC | CASSSGIAGPGYTF
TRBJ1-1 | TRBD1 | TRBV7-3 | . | TGTGCCAGCGGAGGGACAGGGGACACTGAAGCTTTCTTT | CASGGTGDTEAFF
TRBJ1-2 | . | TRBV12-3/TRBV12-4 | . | TGTGCCAGCAGTTTGATGGGGCGCGGCTACACCTTC | CASSLMGRGYTF